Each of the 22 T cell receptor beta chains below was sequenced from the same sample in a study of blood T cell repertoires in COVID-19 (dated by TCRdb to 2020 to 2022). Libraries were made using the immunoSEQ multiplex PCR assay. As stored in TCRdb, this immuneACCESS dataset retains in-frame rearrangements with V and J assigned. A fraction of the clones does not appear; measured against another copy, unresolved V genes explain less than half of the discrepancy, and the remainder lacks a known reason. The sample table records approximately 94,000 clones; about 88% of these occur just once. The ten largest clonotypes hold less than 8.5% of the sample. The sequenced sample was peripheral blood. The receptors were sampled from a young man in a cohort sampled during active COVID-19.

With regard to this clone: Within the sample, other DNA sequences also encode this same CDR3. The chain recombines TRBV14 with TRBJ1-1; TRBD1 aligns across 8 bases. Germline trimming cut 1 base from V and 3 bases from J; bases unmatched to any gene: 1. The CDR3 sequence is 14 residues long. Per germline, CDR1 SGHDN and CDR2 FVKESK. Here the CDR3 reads CASSQAGGYTEAFF. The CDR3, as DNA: TGTGCCAGCAGCCAAGCAGGGGGCTACACTGAAGCTTTCTTT.

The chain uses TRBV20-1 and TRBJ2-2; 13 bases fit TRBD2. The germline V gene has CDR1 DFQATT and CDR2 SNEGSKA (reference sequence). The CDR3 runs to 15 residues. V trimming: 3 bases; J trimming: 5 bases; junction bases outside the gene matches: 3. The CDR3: CSASGLAGVTGELFF. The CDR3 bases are TGCAGTGCTAGTGGACTAGCGGGGGTAACCGGGGAGCTGTTTTTT.

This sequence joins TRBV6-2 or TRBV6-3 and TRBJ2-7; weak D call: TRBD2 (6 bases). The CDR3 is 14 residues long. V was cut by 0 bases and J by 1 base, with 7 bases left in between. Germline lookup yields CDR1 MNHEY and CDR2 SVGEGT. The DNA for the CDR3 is TGTGCCAGCAGTTACTCGGGGGGATCCTACGAGCAGTACTTC. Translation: CASSYSGGSYEQYF.

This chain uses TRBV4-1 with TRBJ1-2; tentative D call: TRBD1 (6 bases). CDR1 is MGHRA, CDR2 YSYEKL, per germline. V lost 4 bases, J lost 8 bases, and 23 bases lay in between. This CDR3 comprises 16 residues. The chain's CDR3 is CASSPTGILPGRGYTF. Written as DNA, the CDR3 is TGCGCCAGCAGCCCAACAGGGATTCTACCTGGCAGGGGCTACACCTTC.

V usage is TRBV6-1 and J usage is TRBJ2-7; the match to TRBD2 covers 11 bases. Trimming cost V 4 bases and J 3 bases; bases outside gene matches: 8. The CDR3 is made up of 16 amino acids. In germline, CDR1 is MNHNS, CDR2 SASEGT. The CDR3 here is CASSGRTSGLVYEQYF. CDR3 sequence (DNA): TGTGCCAGCAGTGGGAGGACTAGCGGGTTAGTCTACGAGCAGTACTTC.

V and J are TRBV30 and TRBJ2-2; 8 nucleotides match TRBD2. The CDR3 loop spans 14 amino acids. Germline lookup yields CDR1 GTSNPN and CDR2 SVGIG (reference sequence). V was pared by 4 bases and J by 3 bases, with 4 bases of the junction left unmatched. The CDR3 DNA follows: TGTGCCTGGAACCGGGGGGGCGACACCGGGGAGCTGTTTTTT. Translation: CAWNRGGDTGELFF.

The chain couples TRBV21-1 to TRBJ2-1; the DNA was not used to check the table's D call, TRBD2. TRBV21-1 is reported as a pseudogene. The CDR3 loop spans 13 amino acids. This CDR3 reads CASSNDFYNEQFF. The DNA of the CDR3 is TGTGCCAGCAGCAATGACTTTTACAATGAGCAGTTCTTC.

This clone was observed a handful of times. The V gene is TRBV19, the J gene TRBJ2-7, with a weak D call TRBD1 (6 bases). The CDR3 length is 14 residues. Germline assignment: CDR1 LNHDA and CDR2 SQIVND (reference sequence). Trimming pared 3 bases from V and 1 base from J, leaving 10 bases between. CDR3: CASSITGRSYEQYF. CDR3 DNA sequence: TGTGCCAGTAGTATCACAGGGAGATCCTACGAGCAGTACTTC.

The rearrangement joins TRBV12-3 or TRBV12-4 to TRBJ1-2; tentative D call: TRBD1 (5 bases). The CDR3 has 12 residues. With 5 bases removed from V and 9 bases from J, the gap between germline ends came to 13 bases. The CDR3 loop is CASSGRRVRYTF. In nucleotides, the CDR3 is TGTGCCAGCAGTGGCCGCAGGGTTCGCTACACCTTC.

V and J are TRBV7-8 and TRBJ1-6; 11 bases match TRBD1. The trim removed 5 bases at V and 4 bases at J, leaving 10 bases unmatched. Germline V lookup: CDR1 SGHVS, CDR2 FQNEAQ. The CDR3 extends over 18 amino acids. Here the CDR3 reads CASSPRDRGAAYNSPLHF. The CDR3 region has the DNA TGTGCCAGCAGCCCCAGGGACAGGGGGGCTGCATATAATTCACCCCTCCACTTT.

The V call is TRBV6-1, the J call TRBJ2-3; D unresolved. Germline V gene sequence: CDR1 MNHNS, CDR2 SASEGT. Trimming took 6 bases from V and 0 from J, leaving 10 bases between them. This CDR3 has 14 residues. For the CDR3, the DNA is TGTGCCAGCAGAGAGCCTAGGAGCACAGATACGCAGTATTTT. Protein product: CASREPRSTDTQYF.

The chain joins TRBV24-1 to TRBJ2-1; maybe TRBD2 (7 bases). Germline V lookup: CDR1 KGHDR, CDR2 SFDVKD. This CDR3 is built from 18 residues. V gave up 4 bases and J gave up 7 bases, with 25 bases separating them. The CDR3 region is CATSDPGGLGAPKNEQFF. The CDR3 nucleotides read TGTGCCACCAGTGACCCGGGGGGCTTGGGGGCTCCAAAGAATGAGCAGTTCTTC.

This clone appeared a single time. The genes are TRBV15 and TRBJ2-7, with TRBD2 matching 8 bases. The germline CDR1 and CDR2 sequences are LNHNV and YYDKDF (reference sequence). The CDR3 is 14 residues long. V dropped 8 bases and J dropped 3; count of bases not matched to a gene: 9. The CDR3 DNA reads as TGTGCCACCTCCCGGGGGGGGACCAACTACGAGCAGTACTTC. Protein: CATSRGGTNYEQYF.

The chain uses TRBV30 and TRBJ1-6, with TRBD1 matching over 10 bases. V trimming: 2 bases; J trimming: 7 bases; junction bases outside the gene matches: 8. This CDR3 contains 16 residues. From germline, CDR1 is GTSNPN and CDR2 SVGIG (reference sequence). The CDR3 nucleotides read TGTGCCTGGAGTCTCCGGGGGGGACAGGGGAATTCACCCCTCCACTTT. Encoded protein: CAWSLRGGQGNSPLHF. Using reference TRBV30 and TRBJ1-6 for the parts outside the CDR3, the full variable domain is SQTIHQWPATLVQPVGSPLSLECTVEGTSNPNLYWYRQAAGRGLQLLFYSVGIGQISSEVPQNLSASRPQDRQFILSSKKLLLSDSGFYLCAWSLRGGQGNSPLHFGNGTRLTVT.

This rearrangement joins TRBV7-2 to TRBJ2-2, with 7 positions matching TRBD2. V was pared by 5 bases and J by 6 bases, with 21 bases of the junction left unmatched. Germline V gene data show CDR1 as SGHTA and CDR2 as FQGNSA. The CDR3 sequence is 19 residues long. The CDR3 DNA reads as TGTGCCAGCAGCGCTTCTACTAATCCGGGACTAAGCGACCCCGGGGAGCTGTTTTTT. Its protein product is CASSASTNPGLSDPGELFF.

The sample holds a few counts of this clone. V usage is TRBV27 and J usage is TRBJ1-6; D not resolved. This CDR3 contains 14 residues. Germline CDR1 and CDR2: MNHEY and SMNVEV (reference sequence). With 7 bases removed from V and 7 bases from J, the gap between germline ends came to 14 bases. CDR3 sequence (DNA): TGTGCCAGCACCTCCTGGCAGTACAATTCACCCCTCCACTTT. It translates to CASTSWQYNSPLHF.

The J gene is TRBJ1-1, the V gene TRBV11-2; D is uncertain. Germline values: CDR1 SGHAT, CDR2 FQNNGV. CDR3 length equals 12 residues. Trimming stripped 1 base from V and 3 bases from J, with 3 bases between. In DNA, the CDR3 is TGTGCCAGCAGCTTAGTAGACACTGAAGCTTTCTTT. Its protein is CASSLVDTEAFF.

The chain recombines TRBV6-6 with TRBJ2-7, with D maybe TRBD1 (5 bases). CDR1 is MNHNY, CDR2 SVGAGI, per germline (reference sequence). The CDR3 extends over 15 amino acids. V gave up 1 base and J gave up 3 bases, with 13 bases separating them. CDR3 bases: TGTGCCAGCAGTTACTGGCCAGGGCGAAGCTACGAGCAGTACTTC. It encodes CASSYWPGRSYEQYF.

CDR3 nucleotide sequence: TGTGCCAGCAGCGCCACCCTGAGGGAGCAGTACTTC. Protein product: CASSATLREQYF. This sequence joins TRBV9 and TRBJ2-7; D is unresolved. Germline V lookup: CDR1 SGDLS, CDR2 YYNGEE. V gave up 3 bases and J gave up 7 bases, with 11 bases separating them. This CDR3 is 12 amino acids long.

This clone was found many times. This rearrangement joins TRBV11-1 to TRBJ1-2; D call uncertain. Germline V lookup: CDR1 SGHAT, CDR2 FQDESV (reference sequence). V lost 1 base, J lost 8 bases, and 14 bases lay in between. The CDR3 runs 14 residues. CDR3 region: CASSLDSLPGGYTF. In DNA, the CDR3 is TGTGCCAGCAGCTTAGACAGCCTCCCGGGAGGCTACACCTTC.

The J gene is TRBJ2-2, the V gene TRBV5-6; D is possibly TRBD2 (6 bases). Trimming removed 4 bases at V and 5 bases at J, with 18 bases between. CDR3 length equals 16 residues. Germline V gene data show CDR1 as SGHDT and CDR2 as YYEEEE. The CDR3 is CASSPNTGTLTGELFF. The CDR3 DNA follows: TGTGCCAGCAGCCCCAACACCGGGACTTTAACCGGGGAGCTGTTTTTT.

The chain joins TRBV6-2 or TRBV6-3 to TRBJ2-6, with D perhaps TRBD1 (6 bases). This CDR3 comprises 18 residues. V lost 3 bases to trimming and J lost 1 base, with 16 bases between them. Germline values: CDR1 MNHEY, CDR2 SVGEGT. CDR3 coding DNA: TGTGCCAGCAGTTATCGCCAGGGGAGATCTTCTGGGGCCAACGTCCTGACTTTC. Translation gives CASSYRQGRSSGANVLTF.